This T cell receptor (beta chain) is drawn from a study of blood T cell repertoires in COVID-19. Profiling relied on immunoSEQ multiplex PCR, and the TCRdb table lists in-frame clones only, not all of them. The top ten clones hold roughly 6% of a sample with approximately 180,000 clones, more than 70% of them seen once. Donors were grouped by their self-reported clinical history. Each recovered donor of Cohort 3 presented with two negative PCRs, clearance, or symptom resolution. As to this clone: Other nucleotide sequences in the sample specify the same CDR3.

Germline V gene data show CDR1 as MDHEN and CDR2 as SYDVKM. V was trimmed by 6 bases and J by 1 base, leaving 6 bases between them. This CDR3 contains 13 residues. Sequenced: PBMCs or T cells enriched from blood (not recorded which). The source is a man aged 35-49 years who had recovered from COVID-19. This rearrangement joins TRBV28 to TRBJ2-2; D ambiguous. CDR3 sequence (DNA): TGTGCCAGCAGGACGGGGAACACCGGGGAGCTGTTTTTT. This gives the protein CASRTGNTGELFF.